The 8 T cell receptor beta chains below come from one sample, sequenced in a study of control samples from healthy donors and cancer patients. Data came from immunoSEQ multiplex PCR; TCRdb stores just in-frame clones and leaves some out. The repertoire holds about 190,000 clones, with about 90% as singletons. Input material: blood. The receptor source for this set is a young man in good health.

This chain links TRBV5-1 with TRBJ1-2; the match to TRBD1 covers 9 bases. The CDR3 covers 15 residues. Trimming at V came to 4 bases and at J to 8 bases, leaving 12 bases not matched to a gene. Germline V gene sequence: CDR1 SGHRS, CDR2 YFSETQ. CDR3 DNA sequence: TGCGCCAGCAGCGCGGACAGGGGAATTTTTGAGGGCTACACCTTC. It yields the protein CASSADRGIFEGYTF.

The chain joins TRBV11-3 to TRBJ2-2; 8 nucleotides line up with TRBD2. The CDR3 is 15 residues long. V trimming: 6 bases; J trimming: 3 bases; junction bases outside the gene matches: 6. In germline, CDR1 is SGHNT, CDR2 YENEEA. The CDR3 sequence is CASSSGTRDTGELFF. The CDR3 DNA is TGTGCCAGCAGTTCCGGGACTAGAGACACCGGGGAGCTGTTTTTT.

CDR3 DNA sequence: TGTGCCTTCACCGGTGCAACTAATGAAAAACTGTTTTTT. Residues: CAFTGATNEKLFF. The chain recombines TRBV30 with TRBJ1-4; D is uncertain. The CDR3 length is 13 residues. Looked up from germline, CDR1 is GTSNPN and CDR2 is SVGIG (reference sequence). Trimming removed 7 bases from V and 0 bases from J, with 9 bases in between.

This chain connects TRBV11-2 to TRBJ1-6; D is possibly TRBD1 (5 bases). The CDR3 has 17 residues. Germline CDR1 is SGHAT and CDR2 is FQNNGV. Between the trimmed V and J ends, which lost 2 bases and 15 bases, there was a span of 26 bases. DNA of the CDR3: TGTGCCAGCAGCTTAAATAGGGGCAGGCTATCACTACTTGGCCTCCACTTT. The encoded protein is CASSLNRGRLSLLGLHF.

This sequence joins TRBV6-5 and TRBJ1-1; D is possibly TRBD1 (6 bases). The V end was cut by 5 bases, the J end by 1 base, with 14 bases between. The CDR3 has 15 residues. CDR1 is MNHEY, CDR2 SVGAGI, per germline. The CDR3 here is CASSSRGGGNTEAFF. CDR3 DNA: TGTGCCAGCAGTAGCCGGGGAGGGGGGAACACTGAAGCTTTCTTT.

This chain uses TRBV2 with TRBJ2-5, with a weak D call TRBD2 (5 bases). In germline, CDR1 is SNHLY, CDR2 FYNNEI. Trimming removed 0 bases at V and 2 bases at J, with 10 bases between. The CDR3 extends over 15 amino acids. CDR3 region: CASSEARAVQETQYF. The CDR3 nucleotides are TGTGCCAGCAGTGAAGCGCGAGCGGTTCAAGAGACCCAGTACTTC. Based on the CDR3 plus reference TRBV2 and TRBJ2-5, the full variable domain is EPEVTQTPSHQVTQMGQEVILRCVPISNHLYFYWYRQILGQKVEFLVSFYNNEISEKSEIFDDQFSVERPDGSNFTLKIRSTKLEDSAMYFCASSEARAVQETQYFGPGTRLLVL.

CDR3 sequence: CASGTGATGNTIYF. In nucleotides, the CDR3 is TGCGCCAGCGGAACAGGGGCGACTGGAAACACCATATATTTT. This sequence joins TRBV10-2 and TRBJ1-3; 7 bases are shared with TRBD1. The V and J ends lost 8 bases and 2 bases, in that order; junction bases with no gene match: 6. The CDR3 length is 14 residues. Looked up from germline, CDR1 is WSHSY and CDR2 is SAAADI.

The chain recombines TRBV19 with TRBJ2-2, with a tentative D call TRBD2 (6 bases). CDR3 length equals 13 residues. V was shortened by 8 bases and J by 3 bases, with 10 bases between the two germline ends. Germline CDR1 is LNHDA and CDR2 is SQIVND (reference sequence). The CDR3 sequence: CASAGGHTGELFF. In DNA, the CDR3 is TGTGCCAGTGCCGGGGGACACACCGGGGAGCTGTTTTTT.